A single sample gave rise to the 13 T cell receptor beta chains below, sequenced in a study of beta chain features in type 1 diabetes. The isolated RNA, all of it, was reverse transcribed, so expressed TCRB transcripts were what got sequenced. The repertoire was sequenced with immunoSEQ multiplex PCR; TCRdb's copy has only in-frame clones and lacks some. The data show 250,000 to 300,000 clones, with around 25% seen just once and over 0.01% held by the top ten. Points from the study as a whole: Patients with Type 1 diabetes showed moderately but significantly shorter TCRB CDR3s in all four CD4+ subsets.

No cognate antigen is known for these TCRs. The source material was naive CD4+ T cells from blood. Receptors originate from a woman under 40 with type 1 diabetes.

The CDR3 coding sequence is TGTGCCAGCAGCCAAGAAGAGTTCTATGGCTACACCTTC. Protein product: CASSQEEFYGYTF. The gene calls are TRBV14 and TRBJ1-2; D not certain. CDR3 size: 13 residues. Trimming removed 0 bases at V and 4 bases at J, with 6 bases between. Per the germline V gene, CDR1 is SGHDN and CDR2 is FVKESK. Using reference TRBV14 and TRBJ1-2 for the parts outside the CDR3, the full variable domain is EAGVTQFPSHSVIEKGQTVTLRCDPISGHDNLYWYRRVMGKEIKFLLHFVKESKQDESGMPNNRFLAERTGGTYSTLKVQPAELEDSGVYFCASSQEEFYGYTFGSGTRLTVV.

J is TRBJ2-3 and V is TRBV28; TRBD2 agrees at 7 bases. V gave up 5 bases and J gave up 0 bases; unmatched junction bases: 5. CDR1 and CDR2 (germline): MDHEN, SYDVKM. CDR3 length: 15 residues. The CDR3: CASSPSGASTDTQYF. CDR3 coding DNA: TGTGCCAGCAGTCCGAGCGGGGCTAGCACAGATACGCAGTATTTT.

J is TRBJ2-7 and V is TRBV5-1, with no clear D. Germline V gene lookup returns CDR1 SGHRS and CDR2 YFSETQ. V shed 0 bases and J shed 3 bases, with 13 bases lying between them. This CDR3 spans 15 amino acids. CDR3 nucleotides: TGCGCCAGCAGCTTGGAGCCTAGTAGAGTCTACGAGCAGTACTTC. This translates into CASSLEPSRVYEQYF.

This chain connects TRBV29-1 to TRBJ1-1, with 7 bases identical to TRBD1. This CDR3 contains 13 residues. The junction had 6 bases not matched to a gene; V was cut back by 1 base and J by 7 bases. CDR1 and CDR2 from the germline V gene are SQVTM and ANQGSEA. The CDR3 DNA sequence: TGCAGCGTTGAAGGTTACAGGGGCAATGAAGCTTTCTTT. It specifies CSVEGYRGNEAFF.

This chain connects TRBV28 to TRBJ2-5, with 9 bases lining up with TRBD2. V shed 1 base, J shed 7 bases, and the junction held 7 bases outside the gene matches. The CDR3 sequence is 15 residues long. Germline-derived CDR1 and CDR2 are MDHEN and SYDVKM. CDR3 sequence reads: CASSLYGTSRGTQYF. CDR3 sequence (DNA): TGTGCCAGCAGTTTATACGGGACTAGCAGAGGGACCCAGTACTTC.

This clone was counted between two and nine times. The chain employs TRBV28 and TRBJ2-5; TRBD1 agrees at 10 bases. The CDR3 totals 15 residues. V gave up 5 bases and J gave up 5 bases; unmatched junction bases: 8. Germline loops: CDR1 MDHEN, CDR2 SYDVKM. DNA of the CDR3: TGTGCCAGCAGTCCTACTACGGACAGGGGGGAGACCCAGTACTTC. This translates into CASSPTTDRGETQYF.

This clone was counted a few times. The chain joins TRBV2 to TRBJ2-7, with TRBD1 matching 7 bases. Germline values: CDR1 SNHLY, CDR2 FYNNEI. The CDR3 covers 15 residues. Trimming took 4 bases from V and 1 from J; bases not matched to a gene: 7. This chain's CDR3 is CASSGTGTVSYEQYF. The CDR3 region has the DNA TGTGCCAGCAGTGGCACCGGGACAGTTTCCTACGAGCAGTACTTC.

The rearrangement uses TRBV5-4 and TRBJ2-1, with 7 bases lining up with TRBD2. The V and J ends lost 1 base and 6 bases, in that order; junction bases with no gene match: 7. Germline V gene sequence: CDR1 SGHNT, CDR2 YYREEE (reference sequence). The CDR3 extends over 15 amino acids. The CDR3 coding sequence is TGTGCCAGCAGCTTGTCTTTAGCGGGCTCCAATGAGCAGTTCTTC. Translation gives CASSLSLAGSNEQFF.

CDR3 DNA: TGCGCCAGCAGCCAAGCAACAGCGGGGGGCTATTATGGCTACACCTTC. This translates into CASSQATAGGYYGYTF. This rearrangement joins TRBV4-1 to TRBJ1-2; a weak D match, TRBD1 (6 bases). The CDR3 runs to 16 residues. V was shortened by 1 base and J by 5 bases, with 17 bases between the two germline ends. Germline V CDR1 and CDR2: MGHRA, YSYEKL.

This chain links TRBV25-1 with TRBJ2-7; the match to TRBD1 covers 8 bases. This CDR3 comprises 14 residues. V gave up 8 bases and J gave up 3 bases; unmatched junction bases: 9. CDR1 is MGHDK and CDR2 is SYGVNS in the germline V gene. This CDR3 reads CASSRQGQVYEQYF. The CDR3 coding sequence is TGTGCCAGCTCTAGACAGGGGCAGGTCTACGAGCAGTACTTC.

This clone was detected only a few times. In DNA form, the CDR3 reads TGCGCCAGCAGCCAAGACCCTTCTGGGCGCAGCACCCAGTACTTC. This encodes CASSQDPSGRSTQYF. The J gene is TRBJ2-5, the V gene TRBV4-1; D is unresolved. The CDR3 runs 15 residues. V was pared by 0 bases and J by 8 bases, with 16 bases between. The germline V gene has CDR1 MGHRA and CDR2 YSYEKL.

The genes are TRBV5-1 and TRBJ2-7; 11 nucleotides align to TRBD1. J gave up 5 bases and V 4 bases, and 5 bases lay outside the gene matches. This CDR3 is 14 amino acids long. Per the germline V gene, CDR1 is SGHRS and CDR2 is YFSETQ. The CDR3 sequence is CASSPGTGGNEQYF. CDR3 sequence (DNA): TGCGCCAGCAGCCCAGGGACAGGGGGAAACGAGCAGTACTTC.

This chain connects TRBV7-3 to TRBJ2-1; 9 nucleotides line up with TRBD1. Looked up from germline, CDR1 is SGHTA and CDR2 is FQGTGA. The CDR3 runs 14 residues. V was pared by 4 bases and J by 4 bases, with 2 bases of the junction left unmatched. The CDR3 DNA follows: TGTGCCAGCAGCTACGACAGGGGGTACAATGAGCAGTTCTTC. Amino acid sequence: CASSYDRGYNEQFF. The variable domain in full, completed from reference TRBV7-3 and TRBJ2-1, reads GAGVSQTPSNKVTEKGKYVELRCDPISGHTALYWYRQSLGQGPEFLIYFQGTGAADDSGLPNDRFFAVRPEGSVSTLKIQRTERGDSAVYLCASSYDRGYNEQFFGPGTRLTVL.